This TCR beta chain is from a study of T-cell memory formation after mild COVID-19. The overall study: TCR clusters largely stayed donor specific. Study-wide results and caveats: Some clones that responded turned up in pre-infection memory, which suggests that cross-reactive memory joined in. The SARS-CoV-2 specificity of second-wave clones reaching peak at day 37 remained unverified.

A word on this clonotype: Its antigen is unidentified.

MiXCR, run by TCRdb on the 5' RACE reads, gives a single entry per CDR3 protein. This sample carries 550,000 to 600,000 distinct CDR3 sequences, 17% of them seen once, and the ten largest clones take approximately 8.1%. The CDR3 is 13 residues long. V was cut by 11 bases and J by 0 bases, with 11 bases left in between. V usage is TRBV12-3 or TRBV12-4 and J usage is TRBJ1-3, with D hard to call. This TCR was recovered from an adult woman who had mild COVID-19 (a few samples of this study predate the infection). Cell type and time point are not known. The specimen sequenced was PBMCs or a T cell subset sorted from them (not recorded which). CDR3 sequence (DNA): TGTGCCGAGGGTCAATACTCTGGAAACACCATATATTTT. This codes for CAEGQYSGNTIYF.